A single sample gave rise to the 22 T cell receptor beta chains below, sequenced in a study of cytomegalovirus exposure and HLA in healthy donors. Primers: 60 Vbeta forward and 13 Jbeta reverse. TCRdb keeps only in-frame clones here, not all; method: immunoSEQ multiplex PCR. The sample includes approximately 160,000 clones, approximately 71% seen only once; the top ten take around 4.5%. The specimen sequenced was PBMCs. The receptors stem from a woman in her late teens or twenties in good health and CMV-seropositive.

This clone was seen just once. V gene TRBV6-5 combines with J gene TRBJ2-7; 8 bases match TRBD1. Germline assignment: CDR1 MNHEY and CDR2 SVGAGI. After removal of 2 bases from V and 6 bases from J, the junction contained 3 bases not matched to a gene. The CDR3 extends over 13 amino acids. The DNA for the CDR3 is TGTGCCAGCAGTTACAGGACAGGGTGCGAGCAGTACTTC. Residues: CASSYRTGCEQYF.

The gene calls are TRBV29-1 and TRBJ1-1; D is ambiguous. Per the germline V gene, CDR1 is SQVTM and CDR2 is ANQGSEA. The CDR3 totals 12 residues. Trimming shortened V by 2 bases and J by 1 base, and 5 bases separated the two germline ends. The CDR3 DNA reads as TGCAGCGTTGAACGACAGAACACTGAAGCTTTCTTT. Translated: CSVERQNTEAFF. Supplemented by reference TRBV29-1 and TRBJ1-1, the full variable domain reads SAVISQKPSRDICQRGTSLTIQCQVDSQVTMMFWYRQQPGQSLTLIATANQGSEATYESGFVIDKFPISRPNLTFSTLTVSNMSPEDSSIYLCSVERQNTEAFFGQGTRLTVV.

This clone was seen a handful of times. This rearrangement joins TRBV19 to TRBJ1-5; 8 positions agree with TRBD1. Germline CDR1 LNHDA, CDR2 SQIVND (reference sequence). This CDR3 spans 14 amino acids. Trimming removed 2 bases from V and 5 bases from J; junction bases left unmatched: 2. The CDR3 DNA reads TGTGCCAGTAGTATATCAGGGGGCCATCAGCCCCAGCATTTT. Encoded protein: CASSISGGHQPQHF. The full variable domain, in which reference TRBV19 and TRBJ1-5 provide the parts outside the CDR3, is DGGITQSPKYLFRKEGQNVTLSCEQNLNHDAMYWYRQDPGQGLRLIYYSQIVNDFQKGDIAEGYSVSREKKESFPLTVTSAQKNPTAFYLCASSISGGHQPQHFGDGTRLSIL.

This chain joins TRBV5-1 and TRBJ2-7; tentatively, D is TRBD2 (6 bases). V lost 4 bases and J lost 3, with 14 bases in between. There are 14 residues in the CDR3. Germline loops: CDR1 SGHRS, CDR2 YFSETQ. The CDR3: CASSGGISGYEQYF. The CDR3 nucleotides read TGCGCCAGCAGCGGGGGGATTAGCGGCTACGAGCAGTACTTC.

The chain recombines TRBV21-1 with TRBJ2-1; no DNA check was done on the table's D call, TRBD1. TRBV21-1 is listed as a pseudogene. This CDR3 region has 13 residues. CDR3 residues: CASSTDSYNEQFF. DNA of the CDR3: TGTGCCAGCAGCACAGACAGCTACAATGAGCAGTTCTTC.

This clone has only a few counts. This chain connects TRBV27 to TRBJ1-4; the D is unclear. Trimming took 8 bases from V and 5 from J, leaving 6 bases between them. Germline V CDR1 and CDR2: MNHEY, SMNVEV (reference sequence). This CDR3 has 11 amino acids. CDR3: CASGHNEKLFF. CDR3 nucleotides: TGTGCCAGCGGGCACAATGAAAAACTGTTTTTT.

The chain carries TRBV5-4 and TRBJ2-7; 7 bases are a match to TRBD1. The germline CDR1 and CDR2 sequences are SGHNT and YYREEE (reference sequence). After removal of 4 bases from V and 0 bases from J, the junction contained 4 bases not matched to a gene. The CDR3 runs to 14 residues. CDR3 in amino acids: CASSTDRSSYEQYF. CDR3 nucleotides: TGTGCCAGCAGCACGGACAGGAGCTCCTACGAGCAGTACTTC.

The chain employs TRBV5-4 and TRBJ1-1, with unresolved D. With 1 base removed from V and 4 bases from J, the gap between germline ends came to 8 bases. Germline V lookup: CDR1 SGHNT, CDR2 YYREEE (reference sequence). The CDR3 has 13 amino acids. CDR3: CASSLRGGTEAFF. CDR3 DNA sequence: TGTGCCAGCAGCTTGCGGGGAGGCACTGAAGCTTTCTTT.

The chain links TRBV28 to TRBJ1-5; D may be TRBD1 (5 bases). V was shortened by 7 bases and J by 0 bases, with 16 bases between the two germline ends. CDR3 length: 16 amino acids. Germline CDR1 MDHEN, CDR2 SYDVKM. CDR3 sequence: CASTRQWRSSNQPQHF. CDR3 nucleotide sequence: TGTGCCAGCACCCGACAGTGGCGGAGTAGCAATCAGCCCCAGCATTTT.

The CDR3 DNA sequence: TGTGCCAGCAGCTCAGAGGGTCCTACCCTCAATTCACCCCTCCACTTT. It is translated as CASSSEGPTLNSPLHF. The chain joins TRBV7-2 to TRBJ1-6, with D hard to call. Between the trimmed V and J ends, which lost 4 bases and 7 bases, there was a span of 17 bases. Per germline, CDR1 SGHTA and CDR2 FQGNSA. The CDR3 is 16 residues long.

The table lists this clone with a few counts. The chain joins TRBV7-2 to TRBJ1-6; perhaps TRBD1 as D (6 bases). This CDR3 has 16 residues. V lost 1 base and J 6 bases, leaving 13 bases between the germline ends. The germline V gene encodes CDR1 SGHTA and CDR2 FQGNSA. This CDR3 is CASSLGAQGSNSPLHF. The DNA of the CDR3 is TGTGCCAGCAGCTTAGGCGCACAGGGTAGTAATTCACCCCTCCACTTT.

The genes are TRBV4-2 and TRBJ1-1; D gene uncertain. Trimming removed 2 bases at V and 5 bases at J, with 12 bases between. Germline loops: CDR1 LGHNA, CDR2 YNFKEQ. There are 14 residues in the CDR3. CDR3 protein: CASSQTARVTEAFF. The DNA for the CDR3 is TGTGCCAGCAGCCAAACTGCTCGTGTAACTGAAGCTTTCTTT.

The V and J genes are TRBV5-6 and TRBJ2-5; 7 nucleotides line up with TRBD1. Germline CDR1 is SGHDT and CDR2 is YYEEEE. After removal of 4 bases from V and 5 bases from J, the junction contained 8 bases not matched to a gene. The CDR3 sequence is 14 residues long. This CDR3 reads CASSQTATGETQYF. CDR3 in DNA: TGTGCCAGCAGCCAAACGGCGACAGGGGAGACCCAGTACTTC.

The chain links TRBV2 to TRBJ1-6, with D unresolved. Looked up from germline, CDR1 is SNHLY and CDR2 is FYNNEI. V lost 7 bases and J 0 bases, leaving 19 bases between the germline ends. This CDR3 contains 18 residues. The CDR3 here is CASTGFEAISSYNSPLHF. For the CDR3, the DNA is TGTGCCAGCACTGGTTTTGAGGCGATTAGCTCCTATAATTCACCCCTCCACTTT.

This clone is a singleton in its sample. This chain joins TRBV6-1 and TRBJ1-5, with 7 bases matching TRBD1. This CDR3 has 15 amino acids. V lost 8 bases and J lost 0; bases outside the gene matches: 7. CDR1 MNHNS and CDR2 SASEGT come from the germline V gene. The DNA for the CDR3 is TGTGCCAGCTGTACCGGGACAGCTAGCAATCAGCCCCAGCATTTT. This translates into CASCTGTASNQPQHF.

The rearrangement joins TRBV28 to TRBJ2-5, with 9 bases matching TRBD1. CDR3 length equals 15 residues. V trimming: 4 bases; J trimming: 1 base; junction bases outside the gene matches: 4. From germline, CDR1 is MDHEN and CDR2 SYDVKM. The CDR3 protein is CASSSQGAGQETQYF. The CDR3 DNA sequence: TGTGCCAGCAGTTCACAGGGGGCGGGCCAAGAGACCCAGTACTTC.

This rearrangement joins TRBV11-3 to TRBJ1-1; D is uncertain. Germline lookup yields CDR1 SGHNT and CDR2 YENEEA. Trimming stripped 5 bases from V and 7 bases from J, with 11 bases between. The CDR3 sequence is 12 residues long. The CDR3 nucleotides are TGTGCCAGCAGCCCAAGACTGGATGAAGCTTTCTTT. Residues: CASSPRLDEAFF.

This clone turned up a few times. The chain recombines TRBV2 with TRBJ2-1; the match to TRBD1 covers 9 bases. The trim removed 6 bases at V and 3 bases at J, leaving 6 bases unmatched. CDR1 SNHLY and CDR2 FYNNEI come from the germline V gene. This CDR3 has 15 residues. CDR3: CASSPGQGFYNEQFF. The DNA for the CDR3 is TGTGCCAGCAGCCCGGGACAGGGATTCTACAATGAGCAGTTCTTC.

The V and J genes are TRBV11-2 and TRBJ1-2; TRBD1 matches 8 bases. Germline V gene sequence: CDR1 SGHAT, CDR2 FQNNGV. J lost 8 bases, V lost 0 bases, and 8 bases had no gene match. The CDR3 length is 15 residues. The CDR3 region has the DNA TGTGCCAGCAGCTTAGACCCAGGGGGCTGGATGGGCTACACCTTC. Translation gives CASSLDPGGWMGYTF. The full variable domain, completed using reference TRBV11-2 and TRBJ1-2, is EAGVAQSPRYKIIEKRQSVAFWCNPISGHATLYWYQQILGQGPKLLIQFQNNGVVDDSQLPKDRFSAERLKGVDSTLKIQPAKLEDSAVYLCASSLDPGGWMGYTFGSGTRLTVV.

The chain carries TRBV10-3 and TRBJ1-1; 7 bases align to TRBD1. The germline V gene encodes CDR1 ENHRY and CDR2 SYGVKD. There are 13 residues in the CDR3. V was pared by 10 bases and J by 3 bases, with 8 bases of the junction left unmatched. As DNA, the CDR3 is TGTGCCAGCGGACAGGCCGTGGACACTGAAGCTTTCTTT. It translates to CASGQAVDTEAFF.

This sequence joins TRBV4-3 and TRBJ2-1; 9 nucleotides agree with TRBD1. J lost 7 bases, V lost 0 bases, and 7 bases had no gene match. Germline V gene data show CDR1 as LGHNA and CDR2 as YSLEER. The CDR3 is 16 amino acids. CDR3 DNA sequence: TGCGCCAGCAGCCAAGATTACAGGGGGCTAGGGAATGAGCAGTTCTTC. This encodes CASSQDYRGLGNEQFF.

This chain joins TRBV9 and TRBJ2-7, with a tentative D call TRBD2 (5 bases). CDR1 and CDR2 from the germline V gene are SGDLS and YYNGEE. The V end lost 3 bases, the J end lost 1 base, and 17 bases lay between the germline ends. The CDR3 runs to 16 residues. The CDR3 DNA follows: TGTGCCAGCAGCGCGACCCCAGGACTTTCATCCTACGAGCAGTACTTC. As protein: CASSATPGLSSYEQYF.